A selection of T cell receptor beta chains follows, all from one sample in a study of blood T cell repertoires in COVID-19. Produced via immunoSEQ multiplex PCR; TCRdb's table is partial and in-frame only. This table holds under 100,000 clones, approximately 81% found once. What was sequenced was peripheral blood. These receptor sequences come from a man older than 75 with active or convalescent COVID-19. The CDR3 runs from the conserved cysteine through the conserved F or W. Fields, in order: CDR3 length, J gene, D gene, V gene, clone size, CDR3 protein, CDR3 DNA. A D gene is named only where the DNA matches it firmly. Expanded clones are given a class, and other clones once, few, many or no size at all.

length: 14
J: TRBJ2-5
D: .
V: TRBV11-1
size: .
CDR3: CASSLAGGRETQYF
DNA: TGTGCCAGCAGCTTAGCGGGGGGTCGGGAGACCCAGTACTTC

length: 14
J: TRBJ2-5
D: .
V: TRBV11-2
size: .
CDR3: CASSLEISQETQYF
DNA: TGTGCCAGCAGCTTAGAGATCAGTCAAGAGACCCAGTACTTC

length: 15
J: TRBJ1-1
D: TRBD1
V: TRBV28
size: .
CDR3: CASRGDRGRITEAFF
DNA: TGTGCCAGCAGGGGGGACAGGGGGCGGATCACTGAAGCTTTCTTT

length: 16
J: TRBJ2-7
D: TRBD2
V: TRBV5-4
size: .
CDR3: CASSPPRAGGVNEQYF
DNA: TGTGCCAGCAGCCCACCTAGAGCGGGGGGAGTAAACGAGCAGTACTTC

length: 17
J: TRBJ2-5
D: TRBD1
V: TRBV28
size: .
CDR3: CASRKSPVQGAQETQYF
DNA: TGTGCCAGCAGAAAAAGCCCCGTTCAGGGGGCCCAAGAGACCCAGTACTTC

length: 16
J: TRBJ2-1
D: .
V: TRBV5-1
size: .
CDR3: CASTLGRESSYNEQFF
DNA: TGCGCCAGCACCCTTGGACGGGAGAGCTCCTACAATGAGCAGTTCTTC

length: 14
J: TRBJ2-3
D: .
V: TRBV5-1
size: .
CDR3: CASSLTTGSDTQYF
DNA: TGCGCCAGCAGCTTGACTACAGGGTCAGATACGCAGTATTTT

length: 16
J: TRBJ2-1
D: .
V: TRBV6-5
size: few
CDR3: CASSYRQRRPYNEQFF
DNA: TGTGCCAGCAGTTACCGACAGAGACGACCATACAATGAGCAGTTCTTC

length: 14
J: TRBJ1-5
D: .
V: TRBV10-3
size: .
CDR3: CAISERGGNQPQHF
DNA: TGTGCCATCAGTGAGAGAGGAGGCAATCAGCCCCAGCATTTT

length: 14
J: TRBJ1-6
D: .
V: TRBV9
size: .
CDR3: CASSARGKNSPLHF
DNA: TGTGCCAGCAGCGCTAGGGGCAAGAATTCACCCCTCCACTTT

length: 14
J: TRBJ2-1
D: TRBD1
V: TRBV5-1
size: once
CDR3: CASSQGQNYNEQFF
DNA: TGCGCCAGCAGCCAGGGACAGAACTACAATGAGCAGTTCTTC